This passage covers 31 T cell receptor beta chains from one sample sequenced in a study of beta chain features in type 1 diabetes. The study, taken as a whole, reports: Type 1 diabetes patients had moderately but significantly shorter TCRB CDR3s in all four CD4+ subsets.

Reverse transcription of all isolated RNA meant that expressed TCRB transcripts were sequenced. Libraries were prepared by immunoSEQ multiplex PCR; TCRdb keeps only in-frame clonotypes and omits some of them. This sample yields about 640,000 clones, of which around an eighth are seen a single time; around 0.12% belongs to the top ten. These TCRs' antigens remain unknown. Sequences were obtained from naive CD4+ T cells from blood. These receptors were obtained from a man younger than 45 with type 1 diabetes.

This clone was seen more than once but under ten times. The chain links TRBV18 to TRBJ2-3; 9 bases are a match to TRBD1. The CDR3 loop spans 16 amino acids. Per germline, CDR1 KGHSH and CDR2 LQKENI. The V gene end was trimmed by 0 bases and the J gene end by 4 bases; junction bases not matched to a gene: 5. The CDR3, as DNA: TGTGCCAGCTCACCACCTGGACAGGGGATGGCAGATACGCAGTATTTT. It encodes CASSPPGQGMADTQYF.

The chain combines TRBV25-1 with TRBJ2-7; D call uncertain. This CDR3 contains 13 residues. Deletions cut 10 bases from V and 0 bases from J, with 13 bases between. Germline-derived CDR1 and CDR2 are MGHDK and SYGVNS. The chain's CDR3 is CATLSEASYEQYF. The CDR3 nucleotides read TGTGCCACCCTATCAGAGGCCTCCTACGAGCAGTACTTC.

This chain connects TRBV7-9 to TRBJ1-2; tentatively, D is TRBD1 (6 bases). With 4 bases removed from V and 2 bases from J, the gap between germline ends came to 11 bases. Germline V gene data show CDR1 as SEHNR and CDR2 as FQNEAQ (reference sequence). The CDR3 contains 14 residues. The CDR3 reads CASSSRQANYGYTF. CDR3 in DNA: TGTGCCAGCAGCTCTAGACAGGCCAACTATGGCTACACCTTC.

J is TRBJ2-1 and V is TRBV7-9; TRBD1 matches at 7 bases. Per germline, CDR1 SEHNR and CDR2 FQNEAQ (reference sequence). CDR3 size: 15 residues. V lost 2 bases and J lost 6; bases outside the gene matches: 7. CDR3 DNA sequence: TGTGCCAGCAGCTTACTGCGTAGGGGGCTCAATGAGCAGTTCTTC. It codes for CASSLLRRGLNEQFF.

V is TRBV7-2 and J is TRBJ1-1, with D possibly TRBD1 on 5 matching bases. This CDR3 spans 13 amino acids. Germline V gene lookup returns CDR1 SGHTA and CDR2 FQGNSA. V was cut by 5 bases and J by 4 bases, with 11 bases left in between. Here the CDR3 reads CASSMQGVTEAFF. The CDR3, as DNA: TGTGCCAGCAGCATGCAGGGAGTCACTGAAGCTTTCTTT. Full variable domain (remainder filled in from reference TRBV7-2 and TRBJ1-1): GAGVSQSPSNKVTEKGKDVELRCDPISGHTALYWYRQSLGQGLEFLIYFQGNSAPDKSGLPSDRFSAERTGGSVSTLTIQRTQQEDSAVYLCASSMQGVTEAFFGQGTRLTVV.

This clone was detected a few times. The CDR3 nucleotides read TGTGCCAGCAGCCTTCAGCTGAACACTGAAGCTTTCTTT. Translating it yields CASSLQLNTEAFF. The chain combines TRBV2 with TRBJ1-1, with D unclear. The V end was cut by 6 bases, the J end by 0 bases, with 8 bases between. The CDR3 covers 13 residues. Germline CDR1 reads SNHLY; CDR2 reads FYNNEI. The whole variable domain, remainder taken from reference TRBV2 and TRBJ1-1, is EPEVTQTPSHQVTQMGQEVILRCVPISNHLYFYWYRQILGQKVEFLVSFYNNEISEKSEIFDDQFSVERPDGSNFTLKIRSTKLEDSAMYFCASSLQLNTEAFFGQGTRLTVV.

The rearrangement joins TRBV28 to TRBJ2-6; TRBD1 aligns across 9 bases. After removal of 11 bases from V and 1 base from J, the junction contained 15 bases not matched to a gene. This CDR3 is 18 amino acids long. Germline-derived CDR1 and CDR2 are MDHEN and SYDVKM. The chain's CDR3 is CASTTGTGYQSGANVLTF. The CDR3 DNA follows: TGTGCCTCTACAACTGGGACAGGGTACCAATCTGGGGCCAACGTCCTGACTTTC.

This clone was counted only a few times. The CDR3 is CASSLSRGDAKTQYF. The CDR3 DNA is TGTGCCAGTAGCCTTTCTCGCGGGGACGCAAAGACCCAGTACTTC. V and J are TRBV19 and TRBJ2-5, with D possibly matching TRBD2 (6 bases). The ends were cut back, 6 bases at V and 6 bases at J, with 20 bases in the middle. The CDR3 contains 15 residues. Germline V gene data show CDR1 as LNHDA and CDR2 as SQIVND (reference sequence).

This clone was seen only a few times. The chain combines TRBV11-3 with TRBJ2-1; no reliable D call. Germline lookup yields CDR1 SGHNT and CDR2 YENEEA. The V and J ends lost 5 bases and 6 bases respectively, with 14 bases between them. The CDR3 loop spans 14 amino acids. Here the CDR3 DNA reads TGTGCCAGCAGCCAGGCCCCAGCCCTCAATGAGCAGTTCTTC. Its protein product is CASSQAPALNEQFF. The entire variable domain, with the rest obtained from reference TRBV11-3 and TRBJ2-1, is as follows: EAGVVQSPRYKIIEKKQPVAFWCNPISGHNTLYWYLQNLGQGPELLIRYENEEAVDDSQLPKDRFSAERLKGVDSTLKIQPAELGDSAVYLCASSQAPALNEQFFGPGTRLTVL.

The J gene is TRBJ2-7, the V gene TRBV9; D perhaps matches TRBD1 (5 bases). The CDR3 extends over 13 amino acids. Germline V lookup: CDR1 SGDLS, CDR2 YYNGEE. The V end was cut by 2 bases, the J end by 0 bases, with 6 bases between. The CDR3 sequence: CASSVQGSYEQYF. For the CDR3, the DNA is TGTGCCAGCAGCGTCCAGGGCTCCTACGAGCAGTACTTC. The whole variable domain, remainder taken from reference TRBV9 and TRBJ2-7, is DSGVTQTPKHLITATGQRVTLRCSPRSGDLSVYWYQQSLDQGLQFLIQYYNGEERAKGNILERFSAQQFPDLHSELNLSSLELGDSALYFCASSVQGSYEQYFGPGTRLTVT.

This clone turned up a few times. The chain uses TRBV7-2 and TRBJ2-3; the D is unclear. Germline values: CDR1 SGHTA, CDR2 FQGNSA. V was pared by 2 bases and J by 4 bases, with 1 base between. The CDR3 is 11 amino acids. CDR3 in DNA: TGTGCCAGCAGCTTATCAGATACGCAGTATTTT. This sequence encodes CASSLSDTQYF.

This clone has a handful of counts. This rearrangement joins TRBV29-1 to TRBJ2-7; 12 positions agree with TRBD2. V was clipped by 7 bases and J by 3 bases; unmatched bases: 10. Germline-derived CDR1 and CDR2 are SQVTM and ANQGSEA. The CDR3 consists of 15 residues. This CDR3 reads CSGGFTSGGFYEQYF. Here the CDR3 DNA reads TGCAGCGGCGGCTTTACTAGCGGGGGGTTCTACGAGCAGTACTTC.

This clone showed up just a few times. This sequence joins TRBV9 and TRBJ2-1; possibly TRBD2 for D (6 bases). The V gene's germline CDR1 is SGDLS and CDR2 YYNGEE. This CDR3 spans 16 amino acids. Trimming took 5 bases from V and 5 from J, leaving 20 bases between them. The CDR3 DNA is TGTGCCAGCAGTGGAGGACTAAACTCGCCCCACAATGAGCAGTTCTTC. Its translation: CASSGGLNSPHNEQFF.

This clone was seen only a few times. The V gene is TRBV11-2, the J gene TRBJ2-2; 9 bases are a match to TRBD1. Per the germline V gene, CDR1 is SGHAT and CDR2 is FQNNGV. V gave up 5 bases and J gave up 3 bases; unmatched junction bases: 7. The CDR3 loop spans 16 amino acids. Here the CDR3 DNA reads TGTGCCAGCAGCAAACAGGGGGCGTCCCACACCGGGGAGCTGTTTTTT. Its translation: CASSKQGASHTGELFF.

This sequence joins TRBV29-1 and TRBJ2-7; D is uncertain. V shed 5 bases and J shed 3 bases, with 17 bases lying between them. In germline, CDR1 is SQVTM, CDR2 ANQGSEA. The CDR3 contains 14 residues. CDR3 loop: CSVLNVRSNYEQYF. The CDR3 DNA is TGCAGCGTTCTCAACGTAAGATCAAACTACGAGCAGTACTTC.

The CDR3 bases are TGTGCTAGTGGCAAAGGGGCGGGGGCCGGCCAAGAGACCCAGTACTTC. The encoded protein is CASGKGAGAGQETQYF. This sequence joins TRBV12-5 and TRBJ2-5; possible D gene TRBD2, 7 bases. V lost 6 bases to trimming and J lost 1 base, with 18 bases between them. CDR1 LGHNT and CDR2 FRNRAP come from the germline V gene. The CDR3 sequence is 16 residues long.

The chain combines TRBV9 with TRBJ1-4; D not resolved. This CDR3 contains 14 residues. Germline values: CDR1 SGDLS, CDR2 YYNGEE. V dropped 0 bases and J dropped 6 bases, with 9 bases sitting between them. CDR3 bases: TGTGCCAGCAGCGTAGAACACAGAGATGAAAAACTGTTTTTT. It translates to CASSVEHRDEKLFF. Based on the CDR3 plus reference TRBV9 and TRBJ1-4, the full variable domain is DSGVTQTPKHLITATGQRVTLRCSPRSGDLSVYWYQQSLDQGLQFLIQYYNGEERAKGNILERFSAQQFPDLHSELNLSSLELGDSALYFCASSVEHRDEKLFFGSGTQLSVL.

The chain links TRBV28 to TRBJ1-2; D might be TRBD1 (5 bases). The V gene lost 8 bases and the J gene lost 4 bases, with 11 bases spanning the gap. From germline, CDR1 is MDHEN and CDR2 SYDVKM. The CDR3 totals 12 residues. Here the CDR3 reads CASLMDTYGYTF. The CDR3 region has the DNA TGTGCCAGCCTAATGGACACCTATGGCTACACCTTC.

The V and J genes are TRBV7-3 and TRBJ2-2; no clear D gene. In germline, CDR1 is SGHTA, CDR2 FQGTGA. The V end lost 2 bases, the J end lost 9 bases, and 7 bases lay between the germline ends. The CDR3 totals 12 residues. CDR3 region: CASSLQGRELFF. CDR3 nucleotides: TGTGCCAGCAGCTTACAAGGCCGGGAGCTGTTTTTT.

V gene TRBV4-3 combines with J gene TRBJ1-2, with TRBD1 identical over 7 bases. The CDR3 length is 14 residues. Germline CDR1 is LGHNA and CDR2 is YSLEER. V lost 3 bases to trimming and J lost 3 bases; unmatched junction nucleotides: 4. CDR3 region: CASSHIQGDYGYTF. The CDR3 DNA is TGCGCCAGCAGCCATATCCAGGGGGACTATGGCTACACCTTC.

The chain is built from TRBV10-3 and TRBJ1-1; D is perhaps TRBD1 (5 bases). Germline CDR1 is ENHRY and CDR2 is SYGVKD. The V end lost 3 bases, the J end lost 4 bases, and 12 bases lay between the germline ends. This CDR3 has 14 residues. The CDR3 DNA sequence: TGTGCCATCAGTGAACAGGAAGATGTCACTGAAGCTTTCTTT. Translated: CAISEQEDVTEAFF.

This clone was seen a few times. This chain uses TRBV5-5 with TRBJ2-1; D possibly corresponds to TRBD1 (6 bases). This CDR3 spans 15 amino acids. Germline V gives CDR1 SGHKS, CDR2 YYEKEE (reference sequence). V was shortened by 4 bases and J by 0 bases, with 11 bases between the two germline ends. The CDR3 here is CASSPTGSSYNEQFF. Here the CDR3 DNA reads TGTGCCAGCAGCCCGACAGGAAGCTCCTACAATGAGCAGTTCTTC.

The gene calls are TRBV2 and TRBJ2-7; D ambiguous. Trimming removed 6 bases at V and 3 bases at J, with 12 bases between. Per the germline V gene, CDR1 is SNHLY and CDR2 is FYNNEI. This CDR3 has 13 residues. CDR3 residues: CASSQRGYYEQYF. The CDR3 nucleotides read TGTGCCAGCAGCCAACGCGGCTACTACGAGCAGTACTTC. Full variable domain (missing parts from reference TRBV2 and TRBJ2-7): EPEVTQTPSHQVTQMGQEVILRCVPISNHLYFYWYRQILGQKVEFLVSFYNNEISEKSEIFDDQFSVERPDGSNFTLKIRSTKLEDSAMYFCASSQRGYYEQYFGPGTRLTVT.

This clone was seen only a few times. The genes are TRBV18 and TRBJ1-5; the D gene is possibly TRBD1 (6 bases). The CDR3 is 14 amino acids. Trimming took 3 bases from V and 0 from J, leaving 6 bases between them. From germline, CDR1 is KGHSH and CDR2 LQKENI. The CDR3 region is CASSPDSSNQPQHF. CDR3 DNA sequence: TGTGCCAGCTCACCGGACAGTAGCAATCAGCCCCAGCATTTT.

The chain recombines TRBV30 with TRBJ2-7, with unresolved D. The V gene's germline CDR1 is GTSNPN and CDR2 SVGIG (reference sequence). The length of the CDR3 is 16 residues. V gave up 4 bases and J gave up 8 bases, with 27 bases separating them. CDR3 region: CAWNNPPRTDLRQQYF. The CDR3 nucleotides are TGTGCCTGGAATAATCCGCCCAGGACCGACCTTCGTCAGCAGTACTTC.

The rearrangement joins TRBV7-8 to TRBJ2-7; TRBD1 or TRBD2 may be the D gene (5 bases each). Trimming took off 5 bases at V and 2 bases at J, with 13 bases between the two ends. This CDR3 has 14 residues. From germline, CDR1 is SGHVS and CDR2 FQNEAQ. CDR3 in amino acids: CASSKWDGTYEQYF. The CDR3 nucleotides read TGTGCCAGCAGCAAATGGGACGGCACCTACGAGCAGTACTTC.

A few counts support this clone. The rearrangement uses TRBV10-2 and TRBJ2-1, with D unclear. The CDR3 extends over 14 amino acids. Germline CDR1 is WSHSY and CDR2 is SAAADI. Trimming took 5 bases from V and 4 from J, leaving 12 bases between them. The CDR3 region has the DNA TGCGCCAGCAGTCAAGGGTTCGGATACAATGAGCAGTTCTTC. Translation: CASSQGFGYNEQFF.

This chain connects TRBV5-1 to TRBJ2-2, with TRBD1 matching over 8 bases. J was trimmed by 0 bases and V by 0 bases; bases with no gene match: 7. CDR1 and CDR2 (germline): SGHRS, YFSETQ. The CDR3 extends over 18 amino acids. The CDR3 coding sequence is TGCGCCAGCAGCTTGGGCCCGGGACAGGCCTCGAACACCGGGGAGCTGTTTTTT. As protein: CASSLGPGQASNTGELFF.

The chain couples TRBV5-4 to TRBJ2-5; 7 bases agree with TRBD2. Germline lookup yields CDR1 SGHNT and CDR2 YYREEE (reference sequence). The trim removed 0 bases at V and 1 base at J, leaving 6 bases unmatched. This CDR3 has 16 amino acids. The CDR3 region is CASSLGLAGFQETQYF. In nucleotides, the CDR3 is TGTGCCAGCAGCTTGGGACTAGCAGGCTTCCAAGAGACCCAGTACTTC.

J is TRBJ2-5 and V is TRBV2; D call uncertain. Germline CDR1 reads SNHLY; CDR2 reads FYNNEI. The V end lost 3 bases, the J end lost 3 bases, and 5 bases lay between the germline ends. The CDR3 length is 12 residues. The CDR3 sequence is CASSDGKETQYF. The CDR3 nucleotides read TGTGCCAGCAGTGACGGTAAAGAGACCCAGTACTTC.

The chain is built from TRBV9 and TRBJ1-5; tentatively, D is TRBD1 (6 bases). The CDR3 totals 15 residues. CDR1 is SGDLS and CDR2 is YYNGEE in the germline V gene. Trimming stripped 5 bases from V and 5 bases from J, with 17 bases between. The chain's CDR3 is CASSTGFASDQPQHF. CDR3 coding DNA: TGTGCCAGCAGTACAGGGTTTGCGTCGGATCAGCCCCAGCATTTT.